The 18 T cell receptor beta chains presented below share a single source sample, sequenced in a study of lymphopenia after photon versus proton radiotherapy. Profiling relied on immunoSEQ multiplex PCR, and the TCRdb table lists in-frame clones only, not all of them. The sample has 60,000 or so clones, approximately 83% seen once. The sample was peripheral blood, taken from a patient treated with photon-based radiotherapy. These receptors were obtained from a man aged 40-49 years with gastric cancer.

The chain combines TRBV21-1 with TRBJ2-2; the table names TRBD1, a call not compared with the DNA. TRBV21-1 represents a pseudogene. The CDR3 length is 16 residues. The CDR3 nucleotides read TGTGCCAGCAGCAGAGGTAGGACACCGAACACCGGGGAGCTGTTTTTT. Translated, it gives CASSRGRTPNTGELFF.

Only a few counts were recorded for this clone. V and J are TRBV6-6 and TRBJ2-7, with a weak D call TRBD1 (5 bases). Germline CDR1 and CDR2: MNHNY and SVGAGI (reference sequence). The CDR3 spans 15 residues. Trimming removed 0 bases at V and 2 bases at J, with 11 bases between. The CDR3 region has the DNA TGTGCCAGCAGTTACTCAGGGGCAGACCCCTACGAGCAGTACTTC. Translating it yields CASSYSGADPYEQYF.

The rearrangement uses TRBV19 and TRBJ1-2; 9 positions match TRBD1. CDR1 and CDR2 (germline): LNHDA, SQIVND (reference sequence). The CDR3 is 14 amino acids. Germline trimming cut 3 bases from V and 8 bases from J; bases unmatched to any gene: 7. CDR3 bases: TGTGCCAGTAGTATTAGGGACAGGGCAAGCGGCTACACCTTC. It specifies CASSIRDRASGYTF.

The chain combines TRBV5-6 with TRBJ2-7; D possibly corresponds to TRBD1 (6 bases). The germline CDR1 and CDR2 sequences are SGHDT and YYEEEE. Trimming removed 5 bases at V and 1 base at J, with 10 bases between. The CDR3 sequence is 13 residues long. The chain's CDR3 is CASRRTDSYEQYF. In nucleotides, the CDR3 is TGTGCCAGCAGGAGGACAGATTCCTACGAGCAGTACTTC.

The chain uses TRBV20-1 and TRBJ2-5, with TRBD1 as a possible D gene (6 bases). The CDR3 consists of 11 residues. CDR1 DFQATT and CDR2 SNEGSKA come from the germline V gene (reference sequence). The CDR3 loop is CAGATEETQYF. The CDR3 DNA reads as TGCGCAGGGGCGACGGAAGAGACCCAGTACTTC.

The CDR3 sequence is CASSLTGGDSYNEQFF. CDR3 DNA sequence: TGCGCCAGCAGCTTGACAGGAGGCGATTCCTACAATGAGCAGTTCTTC. The chain recombines TRBV5-1 with TRBJ2-1; the D gene could be TRBD1 or TRBD2 (5 bases each). The CDR3 runs 16 residues. V was trimmed by 1 base and J by 1 base, leaving 12 bases between them. Germline V gene data show CDR1 as SGHRS and CDR2 as YFSETQ.

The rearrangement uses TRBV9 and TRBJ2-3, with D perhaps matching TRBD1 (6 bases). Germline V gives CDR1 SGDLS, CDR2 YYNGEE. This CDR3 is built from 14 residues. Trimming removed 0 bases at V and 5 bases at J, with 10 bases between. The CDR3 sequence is CASSVGSGVDTQYF. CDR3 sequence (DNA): TGTGCCAGCAGCGTAGGGTCAGGGGTAGATACGCAGTATTTT.

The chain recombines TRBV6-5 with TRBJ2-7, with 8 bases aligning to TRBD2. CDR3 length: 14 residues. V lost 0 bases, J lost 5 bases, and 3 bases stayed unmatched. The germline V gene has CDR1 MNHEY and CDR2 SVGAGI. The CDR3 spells CASSYSGLGDEQYF. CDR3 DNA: TGTGCCAGCAGTTACTCGGGACTAGGGGACGAGCAGTACTTC.

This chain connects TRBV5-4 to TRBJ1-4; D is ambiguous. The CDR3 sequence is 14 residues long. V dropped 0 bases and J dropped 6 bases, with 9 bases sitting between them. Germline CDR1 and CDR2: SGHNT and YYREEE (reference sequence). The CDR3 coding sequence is TGTGCCAGCAGCTTGGAAGGGCTTGATGAAAAACTGTTTTTT. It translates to CASSLEGLDEKLFF.

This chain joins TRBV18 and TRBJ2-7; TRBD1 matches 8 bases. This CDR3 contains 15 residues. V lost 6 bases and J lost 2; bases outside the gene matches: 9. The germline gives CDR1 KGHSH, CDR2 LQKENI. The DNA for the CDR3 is TGTGCCAGCTCCCCATCAGGGGGCCTCACCTACGAGCAGTACTTC. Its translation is CASSPSGGLTYEQYF.

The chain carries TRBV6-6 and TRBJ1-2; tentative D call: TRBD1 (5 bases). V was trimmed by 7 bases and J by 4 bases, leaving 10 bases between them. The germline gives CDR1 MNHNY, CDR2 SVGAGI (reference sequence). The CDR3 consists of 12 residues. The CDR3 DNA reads TGTGCCAGCAATGGACACAGCTATGGCTACACCTTC. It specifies CASNGHSYGYTF.

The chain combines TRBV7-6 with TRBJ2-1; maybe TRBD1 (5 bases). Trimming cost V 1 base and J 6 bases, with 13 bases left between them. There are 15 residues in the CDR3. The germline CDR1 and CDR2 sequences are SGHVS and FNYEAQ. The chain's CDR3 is CASSLVQGLLNEQFF. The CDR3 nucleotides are TGTGCCAGCAGCTTAGTCCAGGGTTTACTCAATGAGCAGTTCTTC.

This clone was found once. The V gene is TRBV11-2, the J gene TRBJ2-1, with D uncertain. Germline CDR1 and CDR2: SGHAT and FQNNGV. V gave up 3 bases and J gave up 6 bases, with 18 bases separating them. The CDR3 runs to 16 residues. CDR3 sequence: CASSFSRLGKSNEQFF. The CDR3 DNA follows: TGTGCCAGCAGCTTCTCCCGACTGGGGAAGAGCAATGAGCAGTTCTTC.

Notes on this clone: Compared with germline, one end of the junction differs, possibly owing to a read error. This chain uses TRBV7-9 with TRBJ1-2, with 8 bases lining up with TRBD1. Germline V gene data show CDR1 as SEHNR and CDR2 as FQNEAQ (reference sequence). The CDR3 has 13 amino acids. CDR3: CASSPDSGTGPYF. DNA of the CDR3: TGTGCCAGCAGCCCCGATTCCGGGACAGGCCCTTACTTC.

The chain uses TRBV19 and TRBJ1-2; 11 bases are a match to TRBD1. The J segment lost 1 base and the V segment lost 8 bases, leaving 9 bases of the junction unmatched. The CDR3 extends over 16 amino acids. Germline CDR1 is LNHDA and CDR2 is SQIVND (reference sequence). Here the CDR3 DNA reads TGTGCCAGTCTTTCGGACAGGGGGCGAGGTAACTATGGCTACACCTTC. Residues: CASLSDRGRGNYGYTF.

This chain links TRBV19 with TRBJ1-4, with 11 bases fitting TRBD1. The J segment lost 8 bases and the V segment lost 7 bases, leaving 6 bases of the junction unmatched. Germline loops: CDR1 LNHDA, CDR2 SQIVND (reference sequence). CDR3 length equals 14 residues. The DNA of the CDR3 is TGTGCCAGTACCTCGGGACAGGGGGTGGAAAAACTGTTTTTT. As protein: CASTSGQGVEKLFF.

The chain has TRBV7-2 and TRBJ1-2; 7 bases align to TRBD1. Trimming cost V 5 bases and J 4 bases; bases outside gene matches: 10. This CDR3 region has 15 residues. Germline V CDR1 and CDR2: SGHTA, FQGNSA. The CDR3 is CASSPPQTGPYGYTF. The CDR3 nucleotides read TGTGCCAGCAGCCCGCCCCAGACAGGGCCCTATGGCTACACCTTC.

This CDR3 reads CASSSGTGPYGYTF. CDR3 bases: TGCGCCAGCAGTTCCGGGACAGGGCCCTATGGCTACACCTTC. This chain connects TRBV5-1 to TRBJ1-2; TRBD1 matches at 9 bases. The V and J ends lost 5 bases and 4 bases, in that order; junction bases with no gene match: 6. Germline CDR1 SGHRS, CDR2 YFSETQ. CDR3 size: 14 residues.